Presented here are 23 T cell receptor beta chains from one specimen sequenced in a study of blood T cell repertoires in COVID-19. Clones were sequenced by immunoSEQ multiplex PCR, and TCRdb holds only the in-frame ones, with some missing. Of approximately 300,000 clones listed, 88% are singletons. What was sequenced was peripheral blood. The receptors were sampled from a woman aged 45 to 65 with active or convalescent COVID-19.

The rearrangement links TRBV28 to TRBJ2-7; TRBD1 matches 8 bases. Trimming cost V 1 base and J 7 bases; bases outside gene matches: 9. The CDR3 is 15 residues long. Per the germline V gene, CDR1 is MDHEN and CDR2 is SYDVKM. The CDR3 nucleotides are TGTGCCAGCAGTTTATCCGGGACAGGCCTGAGGGAGCAGTACTTC. Its protein is CASSLSGTGLREQYF.

The chain carries TRBV4-3 and TRBJ2-3, with TRBD2 matching over 14 bases. V gave up 4 bases and J gave up 1 base; unmatched junction bases: 10. There are 19 residues in the CDR3. CDR1 and CDR2 (germline): LGHNA, YSLEER. The CDR3 DNA reads TGCGCCAGCAGCCGGACGGGGACTAGCGGGAGTGTAGGCACAGATACGCAGTATTTT. It encodes CASSRTGTSGSVGTDTQYF.

About this clone itself: The sample has other DNA sequences that encode this CDR3 too. The gene calls are TRBV7-2 and TRBJ2-7, with 7 bases lining up with TRBD2. Per germline, CDR1 SGHTA and CDR2 FQGNSA. V lost 0 bases, J lost 4 bases, and 0 bases stayed unmatched. The CDR3 has 13 amino acids. The DNA for the CDR3 is TGTGCCAGCAGCTTAGCGGGAGGGTACGAGCAGTACTTC. Amino acid sequence: CASSLAGGYEQYF.

The chain links TRBV6-2 or TRBV6-3 to TRBJ2-2, with 9 positions matching TRBD2. With 2 bases clipped from V and 4 bases from J, the junction kept 8 bases outside the gene matches. Germline V gene lookup returns CDR1 MNHEY and CDR2 SVGEGT. This CDR3 is 17 amino acids long. CDR3 sequence reads: CASSYAPWREGTGELFF. In DNA form, the CDR3 reads TGTGCCAGCAGTTACGCCCCGTGGCGGGAGGGCACCGGGGAGCTGTTTTTT.

This sequence joins TRBV7-2 and TRBJ2-3; D is possibly TRBD1 (6 bases). Trimming stripped 6 bases from V and 4 bases from J, with 14 bases between. Germline lookup yields CDR1 SGHTA and CDR2 FQGNSA. The CDR3 extends over 14 amino acids. DNA of the CDR3: TGTGCCAGCAGGACAGGTTGGGCCCCAGATACGCAGTATTTT. It encodes CASRTGWAPDTQYF.

This rearrangement joins TRBV29-1 to TRBJ2-1; a possible D gene is TRBD1 (6 bases). The CDR3 is made up of 21 amino acids. From germline, CDR1 is SQVTM and CDR2 ANQGSEA. Trimming took 6 bases from V and 0 from J, leaving 33 bases between them. DNA of the CDR3: TGCAGCGTGATACCCATCCCAGTATACCGGGACACCTCGAGCTCCTACAATGAGCAGTTCTTC. Its translation is CSVIPIPVYRDTSSSYNEQFF.

The gene calls are TRBV9 and TRBJ1-5; TRBD1 aligns across 8 bases. The junction had 4 bases not matched to a gene; V was cut back by 5 bases and J by 0 bases. CDR3 length equals 15 residues. Germline V gene data show CDR1 as SGDLS and CDR2 as YYNGEE. This CDR3 reads CASSAGGSSNQPQHF. The CDR3 DNA sequence: TGTGCCAGCAGTGCAGGGGGCTCTAGCAATCAGCCCCAGCATTTT.

The V and J genes are TRBV7-2 and TRBJ2-5, with a possible D match to TRBD1 (7 bases). Germline lookup yields CDR1 SGHTA and CDR2 FQGNSA. The CDR3 spans 16 residues. Trimming took 4 bases from V and 5 from J, leaving 20 bases between them. The CDR3 DNA follows: TGTGCCAGCAGCTCCACAGGGGCCAGAGGGGGGGAGACCCAGTACTTC. It is translated as CASSSTGARGGETQYF.

J is TRBJ2-1 and V is TRBV3-1 (or the pseudogene TRBV3-2), with TRBD2 matching 8 bases. Losses at the gene ends were 3 bases for V and 4 bases for J; bases not matched to a gene: 8. Germline CDR1 and CDR2: LGHDT and YNNKEL (reference sequence). The CDR3 totals 16 residues. The CDR3 DNA is TGTGCCAGCAGCCACTACGGGGGGGTTGATTACAATGAGCAGTTCTTC. As protein: CASSHYGGVDYNEQFF.

This clone has only one observation. This rearrangement joins TRBV28 to TRBJ1-4, with TRBD1 identical over 9 bases. There are 16 residues in the CDR3. The germline V gene has CDR1 MDHEN and CDR2 SYDVKM. The V gene end was trimmed by 6 bases and the J gene end by 8 bases; junction bases not matched to a gene: 13. The CDR3 DNA is TGTGCCAGCAGCCCAAACAGGGGGCGATCGTCGGAAAAACTGTTTTTT. This translates into CASSPNRGRSSEKLFF.

The rearrangement uses TRBV19 and TRBJ1-6; possible D gene TRBD1, 5 bases. Germline V gene data show CDR1 as LNHDA and CDR2 as SQIVND (reference sequence). Trimming stripped 10 bases from V and 7 bases from J, with 11 bases between. This CDR3 contains 12 residues. The CDR3 region is CATRGVNSPLHF. The CDR3 region has the DNA TGTGCCACCCGGGGGGTGAATTCACCCCTCCACTTT.

V and J are TRBV11-2 and TRBJ1-1; the match to TRBD1 covers 9 bases. The junction had 9 bases not matched to a gene; V was cut back by 3 bases and J by 7 bases. The CDR3 runs 15 residues. Germline values: CDR1 SGHAT, CDR2 FQNNGV. The CDR3 here is CASSFPGQGGGEAFF. The CDR3 DNA is TGTGCCAGCAGCTTTCCGGGACAGGGTGGGGGTGAAGCTTTCTTT. Complete variable domain (other parts from reference TRBV11-2 and TRBJ1-1): EAGVAQSPRYKIIEKRQSVAFWCNPISGHATLYWYQQILGQGPKLLIQFQNNGVVDDSQLPKDRFSAERLKGVDSTLKIQPAKLEDSAVYLCASSFPGQGGGEAFFGQGTRLTVV.

J is TRBJ1-1 and V is TRBV28, with a possible D match to TRBD1 (5 bases). The V gene lost 7 bases and the J gene lost 1 base, with 10 bases spanning the gap. There are 13 residues in the CDR3. Looked up from germline, CDR1 is MDHEN and CDR2 is SYDVKM. The CDR3 nucleotides read TGTGCCAGCATTCTAGGACAGAACACTGAAGCTTTCTTT. Amino acids: CASILGQNTEAFF.

V gene TRBV27 combines with J gene TRBJ1-2; 7 bases are shared with TRBD1. This CDR3 contains 15 residues. Trimming at V came to 2 bases and at J to 4 bases, leaving 7 bases not matched to a gene. Germline CDR1 and CDR2: MNHEY and SMNVEV (reference sequence). Here the CDR3 reads CASSLKGRQGYGYTF. The CDR3 DNA follows: TGTGCCAGCAGTTTAAAAGGGCGACAGGGCTATGGCTACACCTTC.

The chain links TRBV6-5 to TRBJ2-7; 7 nucleotides agree with TRBD1. Germline CDR1 reads MNHEY; CDR2 reads SVGAGI. The CDR3 length is 14 residues. V shed 10 bases, J shed 4 bases, and the junction held 13 bases outside the gene matches. The CDR3 here is CATRSKGAGYEQYF. The CDR3 region has the DNA TGTGCCACCCGTAGCAAGGGGGCAGGGTACGAGCAGTACTTC.

The chain uses TRBV4-1 and TRBJ2-1, with 8 bases matching TRBD1. V dropped 3 bases and J dropped 7; count of bases not matched to a gene: 8. This CDR3 has 15 residues. Germline V gene data show CDR1 as MGHRA and CDR2 as YSYEKL. CDR3 bases: TGCGCCAGCAGCCAGGATACCCGGGACAGGAATGAGCAGTTCTTC. It translates to CASSQDTRDRNEQFF.

V and J are TRBV29-1 and TRBJ1-1; 7 bases line up with TRBD1. V shed 4 bases and J 1 base; nucleotides not matched to a gene: 9. The CDR3 sequence is 15 residues long. The germline V gene has CDR1 SQVTM and CDR2 ANQGSEA. The CDR3 DNA reads as TGCAGCGTTGTAGGGGGCGCTTCGTCGAACACTGAAGCTTTCTTT. This translates into CSVVGGASSNTEAFF. Variable domain in full (rest from reference TRBV29-1 and TRBJ1-1): SAVISQKPSRDICQRGTSLTIQCQVDSQVTMMFWYRQQPGQSLTLIATANQGSEATYESGFVIDKFPISRPNLTFSTLTVSNMSPEDSSIYLCSVVGGASSNTEAFFGQGTRLTVV.

The V and J genes are TRBV10-3 and TRBJ2-6; 9 bases map to TRBD2. This CDR3 contains 18 residues. The germline V gene encodes CDR1 ENHRY and CDR2 SYGVKD. Losses at the gene ends were 4 bases for V and 1 base for J; bases not matched to a gene: 8. Written as DNA, the CDR3 is TGTGCCATCAGTGCAGCGGGAGGCACGACGTCTGGGGCCAACGTCCTGACTTTC. This gives the protein CAISAAGGTTSGANVLTF.

This chain connects TRBV4-1 to TRBJ2-7, with TRBD1 identical over 10 bases. With V trimmed by 0 bases and J by 4 bases, 6 bases remained unmatched. This CDR3 has 16 residues. CDR1 is MGHRA, CDR2 YSYEKL, per germline. The CDR3 loop reads CASSQEGGQGRYEQYF. The DNA for the CDR3 is TGCGCCAGCAGCCAAGAGGGGGGACAGGGGAGGTACGAGCAGTACTTC.

CDR3 loop: CASSRGSSGPRSSYNEQFF. The CDR3 DNA reads as TGTGCCAGCTCACGAGGGAGTAGCGGGCCCCGGAGCTCCTACAATGAGCAGTTCTTC. The J gene is TRBJ2-1, the V gene TRBV18, with 7 positions matching TRBD2. Trimming at V came to 4 bases and at J to 0 bases, leaving 15 bases not matched to a gene. Germline CDR1 KGHSH, CDR2 LQKENI. This CDR3 comprises 19 residues.

The V gene is TRBV15, the J gene TRBJ2-2; no definite D call. CDR3 size: 17 residues. The ends were cut back, 4 bases at V and 0 bases at J, with 15 bases in the middle. Germline V CDR1 and CDR2: LNHNV, YYDKDF (reference sequence). The CDR3 is CATSTESPSPNTGELFF. The CDR3 region has the DNA TGTGCCACCAGCACAGAATCACCCAGTCCGAACACCGGGGAGCTGTTTTTT.

This chain uses TRBV5-6 with TRBJ1-2, with a weak D call TRBD1 (6 bases). V dropped 0 bases and J dropped 7 bases, with 16 bases sitting between them. The CDR3 has 15 residues. Germline V lookup: CDR1 SGHDT, CDR2 YYEEEE. CDR3: CASSLGVRGRSGYTF. The CDR3 DNA reads TGTGCCAGCAGCTTGGGAGTCAGGGGAAGGAGTGGCTACACCTTC. The whole variable domain, filled in from reference TRBV5-6 and TRBJ1-2, reads DAGVTQSPTHLIKTRGQQVTLRCSPKSGHDTVSWYQQALGQGPQFIFQYYEEEERQRGNFPDRFSGHQFPNYSSELNVNALLLGDSALYLCASSLGVRGRSGYTFGSGTRLTVV.

J is TRBJ1-1 and V is TRBV18; D remains unclear. This CDR3 region has 16 residues. Germline V lookup: CDR1 KGHSH, CDR2 LQKENI. V was cut by 1 base and J by 2 bases, with 14 bases left in between. The CDR3 protein is CASSPRMQAENTEAFF. CDR3 nucleotides: TGTGCCAGCTCACCACGAATGCAGGCAGAAAACACTGAAGCTTTCTTT. Full variable domain (rest looked up from reference TRBV18 and TRBJ1-1): NAGVMQNPRHLVRRRGQEARLRCSPMKGHSHVYWYRQLPEEGLKFMVYLQKENIIDESGMPKERFSAEFPKEGPSILRIQQVVRGDSAAYFCASSPRMQAENTEAFFGQGTRLTVV.